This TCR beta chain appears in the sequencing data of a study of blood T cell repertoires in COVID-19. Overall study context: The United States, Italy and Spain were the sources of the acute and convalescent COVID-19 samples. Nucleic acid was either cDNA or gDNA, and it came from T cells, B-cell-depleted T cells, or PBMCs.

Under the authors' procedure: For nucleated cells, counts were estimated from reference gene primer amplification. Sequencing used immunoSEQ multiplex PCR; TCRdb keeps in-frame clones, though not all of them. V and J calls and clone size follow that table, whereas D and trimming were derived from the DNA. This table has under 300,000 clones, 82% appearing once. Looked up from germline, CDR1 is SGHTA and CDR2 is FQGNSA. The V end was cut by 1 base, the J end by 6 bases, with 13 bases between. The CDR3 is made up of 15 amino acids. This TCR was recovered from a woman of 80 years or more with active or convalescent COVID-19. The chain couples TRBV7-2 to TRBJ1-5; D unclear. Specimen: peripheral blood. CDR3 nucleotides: TGTGCCAGCAGCTTAGGAGGGAGTGGCGTTCAGCCCCAGCATTTT. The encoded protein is CASSLGGSGVQPQHF.